Listed below are T cell receptor beta chains from one sample, sequenced in a study of blood T cell repertoires in COVID-19. This table comes from immunoSEQ multiplex PCR, and its TCRdb copy is limited to in-frame clones, with some not included. The sample consists of about 480,000 clones, around 87% of them appearing once. Sequenced sample: PBMCs or T cells enriched from blood (not recorded which). The receptors were sampled from a woman between 40 and 50 years old who had recovered from COVID-19. CDR3s include the opening cysteine and the closing phenylalanine or tryptophan.

TRBV4-3,CASSQFSGRALAEQYF
TRBV18,CASSPLVGGGQPQHF
TRBV15,CATSTWTGSGNTIYF
TRBV4-3,CASSLGGPSNQPQHF
TRBV7-8,CASSQTVLNTEAFF
TRBV19,CASNPTGEGTGELFF
TRBV9,CASSGTGESYNEQFF
TRBV11-2,CASSLRREYNEQFF
TRBV2,CASSDPRSSNEQFF
TRBV5-1,CASSLFGLAGDEQFF
TRBV7-8,CASSERTEGDTEAFF